This TCR beta chain was recovered during a study of beta chain features in type 1 diabetes. Notes on the study in general: Moderate but significant shortening of TCRB CDR3s was recorded in all four CD4+ subsets from Type 1 diabetes patients. Fewer junction insertions and more nucleotide deletions appeared in type 1 diabetes patients.

The sequenced template was cDNA made from the entire isolated RNA. TCRdb keeps only in-frame clones here, not all; method: immunoSEQ multiplex PCR. Of some 270,000 clones in the sample, about 14% were seen once. Purity exceeding 95% was reached by all sorted populations. Germline V gene lookup returns CDR1 SGHVS and CDR2 FQNEAQ. Trimming shortened V by 1 base and J by 8 bases, and 20 bases separated the two germline ends. This CDR3 is 17 amino acids long. In this sample, this clone turned up a few times. What it binds is unknown. The source of this sequence is a woman aged 40 to 50 in good health. Sequenced: naive CD4+ T cells from blood. The J gene is TRBJ1-4, the V gene TRBV7-8, with D possibly TRBD1 on 5 matching bases. CDR3 amino acids: CASSLVRQSVGSEKLFF. In nucleotides, the CDR3 is TGTGCCAGCAGCTTAGTGCGACAGTCAGTTGGGTCCGAAAAACTGTTTTTT.